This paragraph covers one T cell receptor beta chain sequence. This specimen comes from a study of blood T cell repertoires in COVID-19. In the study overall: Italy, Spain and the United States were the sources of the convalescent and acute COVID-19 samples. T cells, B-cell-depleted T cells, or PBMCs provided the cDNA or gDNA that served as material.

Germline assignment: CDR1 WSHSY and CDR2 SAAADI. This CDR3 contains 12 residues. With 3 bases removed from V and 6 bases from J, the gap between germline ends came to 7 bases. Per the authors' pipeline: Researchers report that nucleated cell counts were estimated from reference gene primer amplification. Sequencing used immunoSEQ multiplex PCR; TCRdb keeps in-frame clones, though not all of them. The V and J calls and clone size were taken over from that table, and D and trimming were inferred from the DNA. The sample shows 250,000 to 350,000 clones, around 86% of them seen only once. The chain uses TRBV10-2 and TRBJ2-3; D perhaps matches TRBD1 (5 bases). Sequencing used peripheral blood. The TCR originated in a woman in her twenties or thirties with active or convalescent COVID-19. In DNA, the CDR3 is TGCGCCAGCAGTGACAGGGCGGATACGCAGTATTTT. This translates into CASSDRADTQYF.